The clone carrying this T cell receptor beta chain was recorded once. The data were taken from a study of cytomegalovirus exposure and HLA in healthy donors. The CDR3 loop spans 13 amino acids. Germline lookup yields CDR1 SNHLY and CDR2 FYNNEI. The V end was cut by 2 bases, the J end by 8 bases, with 9 bases between. The assay was immunoSEQ multiplex PCR, and TCRdb's table has in-frame clones only and misses some. The data contain about 240,000 clones, approximately 86% of them singletons. This rearrangement joins TRBV2 to TRBJ2-2, with D possibly TRBD2 on 5 matching bases. The specimen sequenced was PBMCs. This clonotype originated in a woman in her 30s in good health and CMV-seropositive. CDR3 in DNA: TGTGCCAGCAGTGAATTACGGGGAGGGGAGCTGTTTTTT. It codes for CASSELRGGELFF. The whole variable domain, filled in from reference TRBV2 and TRBJ2-2, reads EPEVTQTPSHQVTQMGQEVILRCVPISNHLYFYWYRQILGQKVEFLVSFYNNEISEKSEIFDDQFSVERPDGSNFTLKIRSTKLEDSAMYFCASSELRGGELFFGEGSRLTVL.